These T cell receptor beta chains were read from a single sample in a study of response to subunit inactivated influenza vaccine. A single record per CDR3 protein comes from TCRdb applying MiXCR to the RT-PCR reads. Of 800,000 or so distinct CDR3 sequences in the sample, around 20% were seen once. The specimen comprised PBMCs from blood, sampled more than 4 days after vaccination. These TCRs come from a man over 45 who received an inactivated influenza vaccine. CDR3s include the opening cysteine and the closing phenylalanine or tryptophan. The D gene is left open where the match is weak. Size tells how often a clone was seen (once, few, many) or the class of an expanded clone, and some rows leave it out.

j_call,clone_size,d_call,v_call,cdr3_aa,cdr3_nt
TRBJ2-5,.,.,TRBV12-3/TRBV12-4,CASSPGRAGGETQYF,TGTGCCAGCAGTCCGGGTCGCGCGGGCGGTGAGACCCAGTACTTC
TRBJ2-2,.,.,TRBV21-1,CASSKDRDRGTGELFF,TGTGCCAGCAGCAAAGACAGGGACAGGGGCACCGGGGAGCTGTTTTTT
TRBJ2-5,few,.,TRBV27,CASSLLGPVTETQYF,TGTGCCAGCAGTTTATTGGGTCCGGTGACGGAGACCCAGTACTTC
TRBJ1-2,few,TRBD1,TRBV12-3/TRBV12-4,CASSLFGRGPYGYTF,TGTGCCAGCAGTTTATTTGGCAGGGGGCCCTATGGCTACACCTTC
TRBJ2-1,few,.,TRBV6-2/TRBV6-3,CASNKRQTFSYNEQFF,TGTGCCAGCAACAAGAGGCAGACCTTCTCCTACAATGAGCAGTTCTTC
TRBJ1-1,few,.,TRBV5-1,CASSLGVGGERTEAFF,TGCGCCAGCAGCTTGGGGGTAGGCGGTGAGCGCACTGAAGCTTTCTTT
TRBJ2-3,.,.,TRBV5-5,CASSRLGSGEADTQYF,TGTGCCAGCAGCCGCCTCGGGTCAGGGGAAGCGGATACGCAGTATTTT
TRBJ1-1,few,.,TRBV6-1,CASSGGHFSAKAFF,TGTGCCAGCAGTGGGGGACACTTCTCGGCAAAAGCTTTCTTT
TRBJ2-7,.,.,TRBV20-1,CSARVFGGSTYEQYF,TGCAGTGCTAGAGTATTTGGGGGCTCTACCTACGAGCAGTACTTC
TRBJ2-5,few,.,TRBV6-2/TRBV6-3,CASSYGRTQYF,TGTGCCAGCAGTTACGGCCGGACCCAGTACTTC
TRBJ2-6,many,TRBD1,TRBV10-3,CAISAGTGSYLSGANVLTF,TGTGCCATCAGCGCCGGGACAGGGTCCTACCTGTCTGGGGCCAACGTCCTGACTTTC
TRBJ2-5,few,.,TRBV4-1,CASSPRDPQETQYF,TGCGCCAGCAGCCCACGGGACCCCCAAGAGACCCAGTACTTC
TRBJ2-1,few,.,TRBV28,CASSPELFDNEQFF,TGTGCCAGCAGTCCGGAACTATTTGACAATGAGCAGTTCTTC
TRBJ2-5,few,TRBD1,TRBV7-9,CASSREFGTENQETQYF,TGTGCCAGCAGCCGAGAGTTCGGGACAGAGAACCAAGAGACCCAGTACTTC
TRBJ2-1,many,.,TRBV4-2,CASSQSGPDNEQFF,TGTGCCAGCAGCCAATCAGGGCCCGACAATGAGCAGTTCTTC
TRBJ2-3,.,TRBD2,TRBV10-3,CAIRPGGPKADTQYF,TGTGCCATCAGACCGGGGGGGCCGAAGGCAGATACGCAGTATTTT
TRBJ2-5,few,.,TRBV3-1,CASSPGYGKTQYF,TGTGCCAGCAGCCCGGGTTATGGGAAGACCCAGTACTTC
TRBJ1-3,few,TRBD1,TRBV4-3,CASSQDGQGAAGNTIYF,TGCGCCAGCAGCCAAGACGGGCAGGGGGCGGCTGGAAACACCATATATTTT
TRBJ1-1,.,.,TRBV5-1,CASSLGRFAGAETEAFF,TGCGCCAGCAGCTTGGGACGCTTCGCGGGGGCTGAGACTGAAGCTTTCTTT
TRBJ2-6,few,TRBD2,TRBV20-1,CSASKAGRIISGANVLTF,TGCAGTGCCAGCAAAGCGGGACGGATCATCTCTGGGGCCAACGTCCTGACTTTC
TRBJ2-2,.,TRBD1,TRBV6-1,CASSIQGAGYTGELFF,TGTGCCAGCAGCATACAGGGGGCGGGGTACACCGGGGAGCTGTTTTTT
TRBJ2-7,few,.,TRBV15,CATSRDLAGKNEQYF,TGTGCCACCAGCAGAGATTTGGCAGGGAAGAACGAGCAGTACTTC
TRBJ2-2,.,.,TRBV7-2,CASSLKFGTGELFF,TGTGCCAGCAGCTTAAAATTTGGGACCGGGGAGCTGTTTTTT
TRBJ2-1,.,TRBD2,TRBV11-2,CASSLRGSGGLVGNEQFF,TGTGCCAGCAGCCTAAGGGGTAGCGGGGGGTTAGTGGGGAATGAGCAGTTCTTC
TRBJ1-4,.,.,TRBV12-3/TRBV12-4,CASSSVGRLEKLFF,TGTGCCAGCAGTTCGGTGGGAAGGCTTGAAAAACTGTTTTTT
TRBJ1-2,few,.,TRBV12-3/TRBV12-4,CASSFLSGLGSGGYTF,TGTGCCAGCAGTTTCTTGTCCGGGCTGGGGTCAGGAGGCTACACCTTC
TRBJ2-7,.,TRBD2,TRBV5-1,CASSLGTSGRSYEQYF,TGCGCCAGCAGCTTGGGGACTAGCGGGCGATCCTACGAGCAGTACTTC
TRBJ2-2,.,.,TRBV2,CASSEQASTGELFF,TGTGCCAGCAGTGAGCAAGCCAGCACCGGGGAGCTGTTTTTT
TRBJ2-3,.,.,TRBV5-5,CASSSTTASTDTQYF,TGTGCCAGCAGCTCCACGACAGCGTCCACAGATACGCAGTATTTT
TRBJ2-2,few,.,TRBV5-6,CASSLYGELFF,TGTGCCAGCAGCTTGTACGGGGAGCTGTTTTTT
TRBJ2-6,few,.,TRBV4-3,CASSQDINSVSGANVLTF,TGCGCCAGCAGCCAAGATATTAACAGCGTCTCTGGGGCCAACGTCCTGACTTTC
TRBJ2-1,few,TRBD2,TRBV6-5,CASSSLAGVSTNEQFF,TGTGCCAGCAGTTCACTAGCGGGAGTCTCCACAAATGAGCAGTTCTTC
TRBJ1-5,.,.,TRBV7-2,CASSLSLTGNQPQHF,TGTGCCAGCAGCCTATCCCTAACGGGCAATCAGCCCCAGCATTTT
TRBJ2-1,.,.,TRBV7-2,CASSLQARNEQFF,TGTGCCAGCAGCTTGCAGGCCAGGAATGAGCAGTTCTTC
TRBJ2-1,.,.,TRBV14,CASSQDRGLGVAYNEQFF,TGTGCCAGCAGCCAAGATCGGGGGTTAGGGGTCGCCTACAATGAGCAGTTCTTC
TRBJ2-3,.,.,TRBV5-1,CASSPLRGGTDTQYF,TGCGCCAGCAGCCCCCTCAGGGGAGGGACAGATACGCAGTATTTT
TRBJ1-2,.,.,TRBV6-5,CASSYINSNYGYTF,TGTGCCAGCAGTTATATCAACTCTAACTATGGCTACACCTTC
TRBJ2-1,few,.,TRBV20-1,CSAVQGVQGNEQFF,TGCAGTGCTGTACAGGGAGTGCAGGGCAATGAGCAGTTCTTC
TRBJ1-1,.,.,TRBV6-2/TRBV6-3,CASSLSQRNTEAFF,TGTGCCAGCAGTTTGAGCCAGAGGAACACTGAAGCTTTCTTT
TRBJ2-3,.,TRBD1,TRBV11-2,CASSFGQGDTQYF,TGTGCCAGCAGTTTTGGACAGGGGGATACGCAGTATTTT
TRBJ2-7,.,.,TRBV6-1,CASSQPWTAAYEQYF,TGTGCCAGCAGTCAACCGTGGACGGCCGCCTACGAGCAGTACTTC
TRBJ1-1,.,.,TRBV7-8,CASRPRVTATGNTEAFF,TGTGCCAGCCGCCCAAGGGTTACCGCGACAGGGAACACTGAAGCTTTCTTT
TRBJ2-5,.,TRBD2,TRBV20-1,CSARGTSGRAQETQYF,TGCAGTGCTAGAGGGACTAGCGGGAGGGCCCAAGAGACCCAGTACTTC
TRBJ2-1,few,.,TRBV7-2,CASSSRLVANEQFF,TGTGCCAGCAGCTCAAGACTGGTTGCCAATGAGCAGTTCTTC
TRBJ2-1,.,.,TRBV20-1,CSACSSQGSSYNEQFF,TGCAGTGCTTGTTCTTCACAGGGTAGCTCCTACAATGAGCAGTTCTTC
TRBJ2-7,.,.,TRBV27,CASSPRAGANYEQYF,TGTGCCAGCAGCCCCCGCGCAGGGGCAAACTACGAGCAGTACTTC